Shown below are 23 T cell receptor beta chains from a single sample sequenced in a study of T cells in Graves' hyperthyroidism and ophthalmopathy. RNA transcripts served as the template for amplifying TCR beta CDR3 regions. HTBI primers were employed in a first-round RT-PCR of the TCR CDR3. Each CDR3 protein gets one entry after TCRdb re-called the multiplex PCR reads with MiXCR. The data hold about 350,000 distinct CDR3 sequences, with approximately 15% observed a single time. Material: blood. These receptors all come from a woman in her thirties with Graves' hyperthyroidism.

Remarks on this clonotype: One junction end does not reproduce the germline sequence, and a read error may be involved. The rearrangement uses TRBV7-9 and TRBJ2-1, with 15 bases fitting TRBD2. The CDR3 contains 17 residues. Germline V gene data show CDR1 as SEHNR and CDR2 as FQNEAQ (reference sequence). The CDR3 DNA reads as TGTGCCAGCAGCCCGAGATCGGGACTAGCGGGAGGCAATGGGCAGTTCTTC. This codes for CASSPRSGLAGGNGQFF.

The chain combines TRBV18 with TRBJ1-2; 9 nucleotides line up with TRBD1. With 3 bases clipped from V and 8 bases from J, the junction kept 7 bases outside the gene matches. The CDR3 is 14 residues long. Germline V CDR1 and CDR2: KGHSH, LQKENI. The CDR3 sequence: CASSPGTGPWGYTF. The CDR3 region has the DNA TGTGCCAGCTCACCTGGGACAGGGCCTTGGGGCTACACCTTC. The full variable domain, with the rest looked up from reference TRBV18 and TRBJ1-2, is NAGVMQNPRHLVRRRGQEARLRCSPMKGHSHVYWYRQLPEEGLKFMVYLQKENIIDESGMPKERFSAEFPKEGPSILRIQQVVRGDSAAYFCASSPGTGPWGYTFGSGTRLTVV.

At least ten counts were recorded for this clonotype. The rearrangement uses TRBV12-3 or TRBV12-4 and TRBJ1-2; a weak D match, TRBD1 (5 bases). Trimming took off 6 bases at V and 6 bases at J, with 23 bases between the two ends. The CDR3 length is 16 residues. The CDR3 protein is CASRITGRGGLDGYTF. Written as DNA, the CDR3 is TGTGCCAGCAGGATTACGGGGCGGGGAGGGTTGGATGGCTACACCTTC.

The rearrangement uses TRBV28 and TRBJ2-5; D is possibly TRBD1 or TRBD2 (6 bases each). The V end lost 5 bases, the J end lost 5 bases, and 24 bases lay between the germline ends. The CDR3 totals 17 residues. Germline CDR1 reads MDHEN; CDR2 reads SYDVKM. The CDR3 region is CASSITGAGSGQETQYF. CDR3 nucleotide sequence: TGTGCCAGCAGTATTACCGGGGCGGGGTCCGGACAGGAGACCCAGTACTTC.

This clonotype was observed at least ten times. The V call is TRBV7-9, the J call TRBJ2-3; 9 bases agree with TRBD1. CDR1 and CDR2 (germline): SEHNR, FQNEAQ (reference sequence). The CDR3 runs 18 residues. J was trimmed by 10 bases and V by 7 bases; bases with no gene match: 24. CDR3 nucleotides: TGTGCCAGCATCAGCTCCCGTCCCGGGACAGGGCCCGCGGACCCGCAGTATTTT. It translates to CASISSRPGTGPADPQYF.

This clonotype has ten or more counts. This chain connects TRBV27 to TRBJ2-7, with 7 bases fitting TRBD1. The CDR3 loop spans 13 amino acids. CDR1 is MNHEY, CDR2 SMNVEV, per germline (reference sequence). J was trimmed by 4 bases and V by 4 bases; bases with no gene match: 4. CDR3 loop: CASSSGTVYEQYF. The CDR3, as DNA: TGTGCCAGCAGTTCGGGGACAGTTTACGAGCAGTACTTC.

The J gene is TRBJ2-1, the V gene TRBV12-5, with D possibly called TRBD1 or TRBD2 (5 bases each). Germline V lookup: CDR1 LGHNT, CDR2 FRNRAP. The V gene lost 6 bases and the J gene lost 5 bases, with 11 bases spanning the gap. CDR3 length equals 13 residues. The CDR3 is CASGYGANNEQFF. As DNA, the CDR3 is TGTGCTAGTGGATACGGGGCCAACAATGAGCAGTTCTTC.

This clonotype came up many times. J is TRBJ2-2 and V is TRBV7-8, with D uncertain. The V gene lost 2 bases and the J gene lost 5 bases, with 9 bases spanning the gap. Per the germline V gene, CDR1 is SGHVS and CDR2 is FQNEAQ. The CDR3 is 14 amino acids. The CDR3 spells CASSLYGRTGELFF. The CDR3 coding sequence is TGTGCCAGCAGCTTATATGGGCGAACCGGGGAGCTGTTTTTT.

This clonotype has just a few counts. A single base separates this from a much larger clone, so it may be a read error. The chain links TRBV30 to TRBJ1-2; 8 bases line up with TRBD1. The CDR3 spans 13 residues. Germline assignment: CDR1 GTSNPN and CDR2 SVGIG (reference sequence). DNA for the CDR3: TGTGTCTGGAGGGACAGGAGAGGAAATGGCTACACCTTC. This encodes CVWRDRRGNGYTF.

This clonotype was seen ten or more times. The CDR3 spells CASSWGAGPPTDTQYF. CDR3 bases: TGTGCCAGCAGTTGGGGCGCGGGGCCCCCAACAGATACGCAGTATTTT. V and J are TRBV12-3 or TRBV12-4 and TRBJ2-3, with D possibly being TRBD2 (6 bases). V was clipped by 4 bases and J by 3 bases, with 17 bases between them. The CDR3 is 16 amino acids.

V usage is TRBV10-3 and J usage is TRBJ1-4; no reliable D call. Trimming took 7 bases from V and 5 from J, leaving 14 bases between them. Germline V gives CDR1 ENHRY, CDR2 SYGVKD. The CDR3 spans 14 residues. CDR3 amino acids: CAIKNLGVNEKLFF. For the CDR3, the DNA is TGTGCCATCAAGAATCTGGGTGTAAATGAAAAACTGTTTTTT.

This clonotype has at least ten counts. V and J are TRBV30 and TRBJ1-1; no reliable D call. Germline lookup yields CDR1 GTSNPN and CDR2 SVGIG (reference sequence). The CDR3 runs to 14 residues. V was clipped by 4 bases and J by 0 bases, with 12 bases between them. CDR3 loop: CAWTFGGLNTEAFF. The CDR3 DNA follows: TGTGCCTGGACTTTCGGAGGCCTGAACACTGAAGCTTTCTTT.

This clonotype was seen repeatedly, ten times or more. The chain carries TRBV2 and TRBJ2-7, with unresolved D. The CDR3 is 12 residues long. The V and J ends lost 2 bases and 3 bases respectively, with 5 bases between them. In germline, CDR1 is SNHLY, CDR2 FYNNEI. CDR3: CASSENGYEQYF. The CDR3 coding sequence is TGTGCCAGCAGTGAAAACGGCTACGAGCAGTACTTC.

This chain joins TRBV6-5 and TRBJ2-1; no clear D gene. CDR1 and CDR2 (germline): MNHEY, SVGAGI. Deletions cut 0 bases from V and 10 bases from J, with 10 bases between. This CDR3 comprises 13 residues. CDR3 amino acids: CASSYSYLAEQFF. The CDR3 nucleotides read TGTGCCAGCAGTTACTCGTACTTAGCAGAGCAGTTCTTC.

This clonotype has ten or more counts. The V and J genes are TRBV2 and TRBJ2-7; 7 bases map to TRBD1. Germline lookup yields CDR1 SNHLY and CDR2 FYNNEI. Losses at the gene ends were 8 bases for V and 4 bases for J; bases not matched to a gene: 14. The CDR3 length is 15 residues. The CDR3 DNA reads as TGTGCCAGCCAGTCGACGGGACAGTTACCTTACGAGCAGTACTTC. This translates into CASQSTGQLPYEQYF.

Many counts were recorded for this clonotype. The V gene is TRBV12-3 or TRBV12-4, the J gene TRBJ2-7, with D unresolved. V gave up 4 bases and J gave up 2 bases, with 9 bases separating them. The CDR3 is 13 amino acids. CDR3 sequence reads: CASSWSETYEQYF. The CDR3 nucleotides are TGTGCCAGCAGTTGGTCAGAGACCTACGAGCAGTACTTC.

This clonotype was counted at least ten times. This chain connects TRBV28 to TRBJ2-3; possible D gene TRBD2, 6 bases. The CDR3 loop spans 15 amino acids. The ends were cut back, 8 bases at V and 0 bases at J, with 15 bases in the middle. Germline V gene sequence: CDR1 MDHEN, CDR2 SYDVKM. CDR3 protein: CASCQLSGSTDTQYF. The CDR3 DNA reads as TGTGCCAGCTGTCAGCTAAGCGGGAGCACAGATACGCAGTATTTT. The entire variable domain, with the rest obtained from reference TRBV28 and TRBJ2-3, is as follows: DVKVTQSSRYLVKRTGEKVFLECVQDMDHENMFWYRQDPGLGLRLIYFSYDVKMKEKGDIPEGYSVSREKKERFSLILESASTNQTSMYLCASCQLSGSTDTQYFGPGTRLTVL.

Only a few counts were recorded for this clonotype. The chain employs TRBV30 and TRBJ2-6; D may match TRBD1 or TRBD2 (5 bases each). V lost 8 bases and J lost 3, with 8 bases in between. CDR1 GTSNPN and CDR2 SVGIG come from the germline V gene (reference sequence). The CDR3 is 12 residues long. DNA for the CDR3: TGTGCCGGGGGACGTGGGGCCAACGTCCTGACTTTC. Translation gives CAGGRGANVLTF.

This clonotype was found many times. Here the CDR3 reads CASSLTGFYQPQHF. For the CDR3, the DNA is TGTGCCAGCAGCCTAACGGGATTCTATCAGCCCCAGCATTTT. The chain links TRBV6-1 to TRBJ1-5; no clear D. The CDR3 has 14 residues. CDR1 and CDR2 from the germline V gene are MNHNS and SASEGT. Between the trimmed V and J ends, which lost 6 bases and 5 bases, there was a span of 14 bases.

This clonotype occurred many times. This sequence joins TRBV20-1 and TRBJ1-6; no definite D call. V lost 3 bases and J lost 10, with 13 bases in between. The CDR3 has 13 amino acids. Germline V CDR1 and CDR2: DFQATT, SNEGSKA (reference sequence). CDR3 bases: TGCAGTGCTAGGGGCAACGAGGGCTCACCCCTCCACTTT. It codes for CSARGNEGSPLHF.

This clonotype was seen at least ten times. The chain recombines TRBV6-2 or TRBV6-3 with TRBJ2-2; D remains unclear. CDR1 and CDR2 from the germline V gene are MNHEY and SVGEGT. There are 15 residues in the CDR3. V dropped 5 bases and J dropped 11 bases, with 21 bases sitting between them. The CDR3 nucleotides read TGTGCCAGCAGTCGTGTGCTGAGGCCCCCGGACGAGCTGTTTTTT. It is translated as CASSRVLRPPDELFF.

The chain couples TRBV28 to TRBJ2-7; D is unresolved. Germline V CDR1 and CDR2: MDHEN, SYDVKM. V dropped 2 bases and J dropped 3 bases, with 8 bases sitting between them. The length of the CDR3 is 13 residues. In DNA form, the CDR3 reads TGTGCCAGCAGTTTAAGAGGATACTACGAGCAGTACTTC. Translation: CASSLRGYYEQYF.

This clonotype appeared a few times. This sequence joins TRBV6-1 and TRBJ2-5, with TRBD1 matching 10 bases. This CDR3 is built from 15 residues. Trimming cost V 8 bases and J 3 bases; bases outside gene matches: 9. Germline CDR1 and CDR2: MNHNS and SASEGT. The CDR3 sequence is CASWEAGTGEETQYF. The CDR3 DNA reads TGTGCCAGCTGGGAGGCCGGGACAGGGGAAGAGACCCAGTACTTC.